This T cell receptor beta chain was sequenced during a study of PD-1 blockade in classical Hodgkin lymphoma. Germline values: CDR1 SNHLY, CDR2 FYNNEI. Trimming took 6 bases from V and 6 from J; bases not matched to a gene: 8. CDR3 length equals 14 residues. Study-wide results and caveats: A reduction in baseline TCR diversity was reportedly seen in newly diagnosed patients relative to healthy donors.

The sample's time point: newly diagnosed, previously untreated cHL patient sample. Libraries were prepared by immunoSEQ multiplex PCR; TCRdb keeps only in-frame clonotypes and omits some of them. The sample has tens of thousands of clones; over 85% are singletons. Turning to this clone: The antigen remains undetermined.

The sample taken for sequencing was peripheral blood mononuclear cells (PBMCs). This sequence joins TRBV2 and TRBJ1-2; 9 bases agree with TRBD1. The TCR originated in a human donor with classical Hodgkin lymphoma. The CDR3 protein is CASRGGRTGDGYTF. The CDR3 nucleotides are TGTGCCAGCAGGGGGGGTAGGACAGGGGATGGCTACACCTTC. Supplemented by reference TRBV2 and TRBJ1-2, the full variable domain reads EPEVTQTPSHQVTQMGQEVILRCVPISNHLYFYWYRQILGQKVEFLVSFYNNEISEKSEIFDDQFSVERPDGSNFTLKIRSTKLEDSAMYFCASRGGRTGDGYTFGSGTRLTVV.